The T cell receptor (beta chain) described here comes from a study of early stage breast cancer tumors (dated by TCRdb to about 2017). Study-level background: Of the 15 to 20 invasive breast tumors, eleven to twelve were found to be estrogen receptor-positive, progesterone receptor-positive and HER2-negative. Of the roughly twelve ER+/PR+/HER2- tumors, eight were classified as invasive ductal carcinomas and four as invasive lobular carcinomas. The average read coverage per sample was around 10-fold. Across all samples, 2,700,000 or so templates representing approximately 1,000,000 unique clonotypes were detected.

The CDR3 sequence holds 15 residues, the cysteine and phenylalanine included. Of all the DNA, just the CDR3 is kept, 45 bases in frame from base 1. The germline V gene gives CDR1 as SNHLY and CDR2 as FYNNEI. V is cut back by 4 bases and J by 4 bases, with 3 bases in the junction unmatched. With regard to this clone: This receptor's antigen is unknown. There are no base qualities to consult, and no much larger clone falls within one base.

On the study overall, not on this receptor specifically: Roughly 2.7-fold higher T cell density and higher clonality were observed in tumors than in adjacent normal breast tissue. Chain pairing and functional markers such as CD4, CD8 and FOXP3 were not captured by bulk genomic DNA sequencing of unsorted cells. Greater similarity was observed between blood and normal breast repertoires than between blood and tumor repertoires, and tumor was distinguished from normal in about 85% of the 16 patients when each tissue was compared with blood. The small cohort size prevented analysis by tumor subtype. Enriched TCRB sequences shared across patients were mostly commonly generated sequences, unlikely to play an important role in the tumor microenvironment.

Two independent genomic DNA replicates were amplified for each sample, with around 0.5 ug used for blood and around 1.5 ug for tumor or normal breast. TCRB sequencing of genomic DNA was carried out with the ImmunoSeq Intro kit according to the manufacturer's instructions. Multiplex PCR was run for about 30 cycles using proprietary primers and spike-in control sequences for absolute quantification. Single-end 150-bp reads were used to sequence an 87-bp fragment covering the CDR3 and the flanking V and J genes. Each lane of an Illumina MiSeq running version 3.0 chemistry carried seven multiplexed samples, with two replicates apiece. The study's processing was this. Raw data were processed with the vendor's proprietary pipeline, and both replicates were merged into a single result per sample. Productive rearrangements sharing the V-gene family, CDR3 amino acid sequence and J-gene segment were defined as clonotypes. Clonality was calculated as 1 minus the normalized Shannon entropy (Pielou evenness) of TCRB abundances. To estimate T cell density, the total number of templates was divided by the number of input cells, which was inferred from the amount of DNA input. Total repertoire diversity and clonality were estimated with Recon using default parameters. Clonotypes with over 0.1% abundance in tumor and at least 32-fold higher abundance in tumor than in normal breast were defined as tumor-enriched. In its TCRdb copy, this immuneACCESS table keeps in-frame sequences only and misses some clones. Where compared with another copy, unresolved V genes explain less than half of these, and the others have no known cause. That table is the source of V, J and clone size, and D and trimming were worked out from the DNA. This sample lists tens of thousands of clones; around 72% were detected once. The ten most abundant clones make up about 6.8% of the sample.

The study profiled bulk TCR beta-chain repertoires in matched peripheral blood, tumor and adjacent normal breast tissue taken from roughly 17 patients with early-stage breast cancer. Before surgery, about 4.5-10 mL of whole blood was collected into EDTA tubes and then processed within 2 hours. Peripheral blood mononuclear cells were isolated by Ficoll-Paque centrifugation in SepMate-50 tubes. PBMCs were cryopreserved in aliquots of about 2 to 4.5 million cells in about 90% FBS with roughly 10% DMSO and kept in liquid nitrogen. Genomic DNA was extracted with the Qiagen AllPrep DNA/RNA Mini kit. Sequencing was performed on blood. The rearrangement combines TRBV2 with TRBJ2-1, with 11 middle bases fitting TRBD2. The source is a person aged 50-59 years with breast cancer. The CDR3 sequence is CASSVAGGGYNEQFF. Read as DNA, the sequence is TGTGCCAGCAGTGTAGCGGGAGGGGGTTACAATGAGCAGTTCTTC.